This entry describes one TCR beta chain. One entry per CDR3 protein, called by TCRdb with MiXCR from the RT-PCR reads. Of fewer than 250,000 distinct CDR3 sequences in the sample, around an eighth were seen once. The data derive from a study of patients and donors after allogeneic stem cell transplantation. This CDR3 region has 15 residues. Germline CDR1 and CDR2: LGHNA and YNFKEQ. V was clipped by 4 bases and J by 0 bases, with 12 bases between them. The chain carries TRBV4-2 and TRBJ1-1; D is uncertain. The sequenced material came from blood, either unsorted or a sorted T cell fraction (not recorded which). The clonotype originates from a human donor who was either an allogeneic HSCT recipient or a stem cell or donor lymphocyte infusion donor (not recorded which). It is not recorded whose cells these are; they may come from a transplant donor. The CDR3 DNA reads as TGTGCCAGCAGCCGCGAATTACTCATGAACACTGAAGCTTTCTTT. Translating it yields CASSRELLMNTEAFF.